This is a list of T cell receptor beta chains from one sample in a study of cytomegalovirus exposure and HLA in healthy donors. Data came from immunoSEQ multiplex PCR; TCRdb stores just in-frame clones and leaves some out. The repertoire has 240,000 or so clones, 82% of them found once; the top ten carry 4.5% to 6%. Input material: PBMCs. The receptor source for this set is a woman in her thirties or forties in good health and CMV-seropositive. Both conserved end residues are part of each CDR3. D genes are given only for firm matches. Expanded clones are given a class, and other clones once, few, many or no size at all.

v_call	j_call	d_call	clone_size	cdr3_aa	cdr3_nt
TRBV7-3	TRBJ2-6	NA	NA	CASSLSLTVGANVLTF	TGTGCCAGCAGCTTAAGTTTGACAGTTGGGGCCAACGTCCTGACTTTC
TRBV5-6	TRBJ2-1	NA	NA	CASSLLLGSYNEQFF	TGTGCCAGCAGCTTGTTACTAGGCTCCTACAATGAGCAGTTCTTC
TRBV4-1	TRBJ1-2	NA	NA	CASSQIWEGRGGYTF	TGCGCCAGCAGCCAAATTTGGGAGGGCCGTGGTGGCTACACCTTC
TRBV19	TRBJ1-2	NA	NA	CASSVRPGVWYTF	TGTGCCAGTAGTGTGCGCCCGGGAGTGTGGTACACCTTC
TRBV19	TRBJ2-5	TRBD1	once	CASSIMQGARETQYF	TGTGCCAGTAGTATAATGCAGGGGGCCCGGGAGACCCAGTACTTC
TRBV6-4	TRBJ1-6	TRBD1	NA	CATPETGTGHFPQISPLHF	TGTGCCACCCCAGAAACCGGGACAGGGCATTTTCCCCAAATTTCACCCCTCCACTTT
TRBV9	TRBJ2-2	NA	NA	CASSVVGGVVNTGELFF	TGTGCCAGCAGCGTAGTCGGGGGAGTTGTGAACACCGGGGAGCTGTTTTTT
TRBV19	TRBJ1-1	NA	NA	CASSIIAGRYTEAFF	TGTGCCAGTAGTATAATCGCGGGACGGTACACTGAAGCTTTCTTT
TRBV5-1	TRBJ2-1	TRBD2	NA	CASSFGLAGSYNEQFF	TGCGCCAGCAGCTTTGGACTAGCGGGCTCCTACAATGAGCAGTTCTTC
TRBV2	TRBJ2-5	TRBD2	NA	CASSSPGLAGEDF	TGTGCCAGCAGTTCTCCGGGACTAGCGGGAGAGGACTTC
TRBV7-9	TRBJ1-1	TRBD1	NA	CASSLAGQGEAFF	TGTGCCAGCAGCTTAGCCGGACAGGGCGAAGCTTTCTTT
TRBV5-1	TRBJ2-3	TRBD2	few	CASRERGSTDTQYF	TGCGCCAGCAGGGAGCGGGGGAGCACAGATACGCAGTATTTT
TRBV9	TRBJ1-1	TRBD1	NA	CASSVGLRGHTEAFF	TGTGCCAGCAGCGTAGGGCTCAGGGGGCACACTGAAGCTTTCTTT
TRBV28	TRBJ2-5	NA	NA	CASMSSQETQYF	TGTGCCAGCATGAGTTCTCAAGAGACCCAGTACTTC
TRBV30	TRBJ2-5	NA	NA	CAWIARGHQETQYF	TGTGCCTGGATCGCCAGGGGCCACCAAGAGACCCAGTACTTC
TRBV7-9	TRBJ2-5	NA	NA	CASSLVVWTERETQYF	TGTGCCAGCAGCTTAGTTGTCTGGACAGAAAGGGAGACCCAGTACTTC
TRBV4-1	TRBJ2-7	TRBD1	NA	CASSRLPGDRGTDEQYF	TGCGCCAGCAGCCGCCTCCCGGGGGACAGGGGAACGGACGAGCAGTACTTC
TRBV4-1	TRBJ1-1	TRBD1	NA	CASSPRDRVTEAFF	TGCGCCAGCAGTCCAAGGGACAGGGTCACTGAAGCTTTCTTT
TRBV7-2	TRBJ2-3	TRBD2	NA	CASSTAGVLTDTQYF	TGTGCCAGCAGCACAGCGGGGGTCCTCACAGATACGCAGTATTTT
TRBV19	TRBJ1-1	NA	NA	CASGDYSEAFF	TGTGCCAGTGGGGACTATTCTGAAGCTTTCTTT
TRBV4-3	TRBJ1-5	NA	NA	CASSQGQVDQPQHF	TGCGCCAGCAGCCAAGGACAGGTCGATCAGCCCCAGCATTTT
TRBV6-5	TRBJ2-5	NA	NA	CASFNRGETQYF	TGTGCCAGCTTTAATCGGGGAGAGACCCAGTACTTC